These T cell receptor beta chains were read from a single sample in a study of T-cell reconstitution after alpha-beta-depleted transplantation in children. TCRdb recomputed calls from the PCR reads with MiXCR, one row per CDR3 protein. The sample shows approximately 400,000 distinct CDR3 sequences, approximately 11% of them seen only once. Material: PBMCs from the stem cell graft donor, obtained from the stem cell graft. The source of these receptors is a human donor who donated a stem cell graft to a child with acute myeloid leukemia. The CDR3 runs from the conserved cysteine through the conserved F or W. A D gene is named only where the DNA matches it firmly. Clone size is stated in some rows and not others, as once, few, many or a class when expanded.

J,D,V,size,CDR3,DNA
TRBJ2-3,NA,TRBV6-1,NA,CASSEMGRGTDTQYF,TGTGCCAGCAGTGAAATGGGCCGAGGCACAGATACGCAGTATTTT
TRBJ2-5,NA,TRBV29-1,few,CSVRISQETQYF,TGCAGCGTCCGTATTTCCCAAGAGACCCAGTACTTC
TRBJ2-7,NA,TRBV7-9,many,CASSLSGEQYF,TGTGCCAGCAGCTTAAGCGGCGAGCAGTACTTC
TRBJ2-3,TRBD1,TRBV19,few,CASSMGQGTTDTQYF,TGTGCCAGTAGTATGGGACAGGGGACCACAGATACGCAGTATTTT
TRBJ1-6,TRBD1,TRBV20-1,few,CSARAGDRENSPLHF,TGCAGTGCTAGAGCTGGGGACAGGGAAAATTCACCCCTCCACTTT
TRBJ2-1,TRBD2,TRBV29-1,once,CSVPLAGSINEQFF,TGCAGCGTACCACTAGCGGGAAGTATCAATGAGCAGTTCTTC
TRBJ1-5,NA,TRBV4-1,few,CASSQYTGNQPQHF,TGCGCCAGCAGCCAATACACGGGCAATCAGCCCCAGCATTTT
TRBJ1-4,TRBD1,TRBV20-1,NA,CSARSTGANEKLFF,TGCAGTGCCAGGTCTACAGGGGCTAATGAAAAACTGTTTTTT
TRBJ1-2,NA,TRBV15,NA,CATSSRSLYGYTF,TGTGCCACCAGCAGCAGGTCCCTCTATGGCTACACCTTC
TRBJ2-1,NA,TRBV7-9,many,CASSFGAGESEQFF,TGTGCCAGCAGCTTCGGGGCAGGGGAGAGTGAGCAGTTCTTC
TRBJ2-7,NA,TRBV4-3,few,CASSQDFDPGARYEQYF,TGCGCCAGCAGCCAAGATTTTGATCCGGGAGCCAGGTACGAGCAGTACTTC
TRBJ2-7,TRBD1,TRBV23-1,few,CASSHQGALSYEQYF,TGCGCCAGCAGTCATCAGGGGGCGCTCAGCTACGAGCAGTACTTC
TRBJ2-1,TRBD2,TRBV12-3/TRBV12-4,few,CASSSLSGSRFSEQFF,TGTGCCAGCAGTTCCCTCAGCGGGAGCCGCTTCTCCGAGCAGTTCTTC
TRBJ2-1,NA,TRBV21-1,NA,CASSKARHVWPLYNEQFF,TGTGCCAGCAGCAAAGCGAGGCATGTGTGGCCCTTGTACAATGAGCAGTTCTTC
TRBJ2-1,NA,TRBV5-1,NA,CASSRYPTNEQFF,TGCGCCAGCAGCCGCTATCCTACCAATGAGCAGTTCTTC
TRBJ2-2,NA,TRBV29-1,few,CSEITNTGELFF,TGCAGCGAAATTACGAACACCGGGGAGCTGTTTTTT
TRBJ2-1,NA,TRBV10-3,few,CAISKDYNEQFF,TGTGCCATCAGTAAAGACTACAATGAGCAGTTCTTC
TRBJ1-1,NA,TRBV4-2,many,CASSQAQNTEAFF,TGTGCCAGCAGCCAAGCCCAGAACACTGAAGCTTTCTTT
TRBJ1-4,NA,TRBV25-1,NA,CASSEYLQGSYEKLFF,TGTGCCAGCAGTGAATATCTTCAGGGCTCGTATGAAAAACTGTTTTTT
TRBJ2-7,NA,TRBV10-3,few,CAISEVGYEQYF,TGTGCCATCAGTGAAGTAGGATACGAGCAGTACTTC
TRBJ2-7,TRBD1,TRBV20-1,few,CSARDPGQGYEQYF,TGCAGTGCTAGAGATCCCGGACAGGGCTACGAGCAGTACTTC
TRBJ1-6,NA,TRBV5-6,few,CASSSGTWDSPLHF,TGTGCCAGCAGCTCCGGGACATGGGATTCACCCCTCCACTTT